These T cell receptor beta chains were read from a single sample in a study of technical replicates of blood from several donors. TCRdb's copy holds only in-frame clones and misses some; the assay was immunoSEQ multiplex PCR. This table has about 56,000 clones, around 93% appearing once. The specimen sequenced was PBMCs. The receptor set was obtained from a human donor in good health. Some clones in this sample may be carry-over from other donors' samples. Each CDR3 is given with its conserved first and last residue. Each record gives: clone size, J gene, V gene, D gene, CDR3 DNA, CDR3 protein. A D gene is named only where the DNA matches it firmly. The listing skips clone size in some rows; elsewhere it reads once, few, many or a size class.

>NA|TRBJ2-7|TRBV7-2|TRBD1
TGTGCCAGCAGCTTAGAGCGGACAGGGGGCGTTCACGAGCAGTACTTC
CASSLERTGGVHEQYF
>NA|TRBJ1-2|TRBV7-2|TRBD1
TGTGCCAGCAGGCGCCGAGGGACAGATGCTAACTATGGCTACACCTTC
CASRRRGTDANYGYTF
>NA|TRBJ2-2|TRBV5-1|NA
TGCGCCAGCAGTCGACTGGTCAACACCGGGGAGCTGTTTTTT
CASSRLVNTGELFF
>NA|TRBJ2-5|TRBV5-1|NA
TGCGCCAGCAGCTTGGGGTCAGGGGTTGAGACCCAGTACTTC
CASSLGSGVETQYF
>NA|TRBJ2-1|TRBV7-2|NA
TGTGCCAGCAGCTTAGTGGTTTCGGCTAGCGAGTACAATGAGCAGTTCTTC
CASSLVVSASEYNEQFF
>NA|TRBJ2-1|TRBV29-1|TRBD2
TGCAGCGTTCGAGCCGGGGAGCTAGCGGGGGGTCTAACTTACTCCTACAATGAGCAGTTCTTC
CSVRAGELAGGLTYSYNEQFF
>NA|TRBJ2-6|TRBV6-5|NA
TGTGCCAGCAGTTACGACAGGGGGGCCAACGTCCTGACTTTC
CASSYDRGANVLTF
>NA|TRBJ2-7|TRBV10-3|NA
TGTGCCATCAGTGAGTCCTTGGCGGGATTAGGCGGCGAGCAGTACTTC
CAISESLAGLGGEQYF
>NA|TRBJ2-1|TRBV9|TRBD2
TGTGCCAGCAGCGTAGGCGGGGGGATCTACAATGAGCAGTTCTTC
CASSVGGGIYNEQFF
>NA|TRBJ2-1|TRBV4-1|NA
TGCGCCAGCAGCCAAGATACGACAGTCTCCTACAATGAGCAGTTCTTC
CASSQDTTVSYNEQFF
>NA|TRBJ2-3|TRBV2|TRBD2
TGTGCCAGCAGTGAAGGTAGAGGAGGACTAGCGGATACGCAGTATTTT
CASSEGRGGLADTQYF
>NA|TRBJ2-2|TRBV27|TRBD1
TGTGCCAGCAGTCAATCTGGCGGACAGGGTCGAACCGGGGAGCTGTTTTTT
CASSQSGGQGRTGELFF
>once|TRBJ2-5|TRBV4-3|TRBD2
TGCGCCAGCAGCCAGGGCGGGAGTAGCGGGGGGGAGGGAGAGACCCAGTACTTC
CASSQGGSSGGEGETQYF
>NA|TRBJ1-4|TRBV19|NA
TGTGCCAGTAGTATAAGAACAGCCCCTGAAAAACTGTTTTTT
CASSIRTAPEKLFF
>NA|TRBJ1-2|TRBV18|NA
TGTGCCAGCTCACAGGACGGGACAAAAAACTATTATGGCTACACCTTC
CASSQDGTKNYYGYTF
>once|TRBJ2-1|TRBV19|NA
TGTGCCAGTAGTATGGTCTCCCCGGGGGAGCAGTTCTTC
CASSMVSPGEQFF
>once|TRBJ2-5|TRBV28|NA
TGTGCCAGCAGGGGGTATGCTAGCAGACAAGAGACCCAGTACTTC
CASRGYASRQETQYF
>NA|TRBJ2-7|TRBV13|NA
TGTGCCAGCAGCTTCCGGCTGACTTACGAGCAGTACTTC
CASSFRLTYEQYF
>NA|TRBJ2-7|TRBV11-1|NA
TGTGCCAGCAGCACCCAGGGTTACGAGCAGTACTTC
CASSTQGYEQYF
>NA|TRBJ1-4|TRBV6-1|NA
TGTGCCAGCAGAAGCGGGGGGAGTGTTGGCGAAAAACTGTTTTTT
CASRSGGSVGEKLFF
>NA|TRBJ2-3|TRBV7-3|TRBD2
TGTGCCAGCAGCCCACGGGGGGTGTTAACAGATACGCAGTATTTT
CASSPRGVLTDTQYF
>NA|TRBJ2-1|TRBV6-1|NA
TGTGCCAGCAGTGAAGGACCACTAGGGGGAGGGGGGAACAATGAGCAGTTCTTC
CASSEGPLGGGGNNEQFF
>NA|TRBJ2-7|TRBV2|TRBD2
TGTGCCAGCAGTTACGACAGAGAACTAGCGGGGAAGTACGAGCAGTACTTC
CASSYDRELAGKYEQYF
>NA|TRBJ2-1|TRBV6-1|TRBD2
TGTGCCAGCACTAGACTAGCGGGGGCCCCCAATGAGCAGTTCTTC
CASTRLAGAPNEQFF
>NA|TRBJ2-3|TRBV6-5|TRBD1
TGTGCCAGCAGTTACTCGACAGGGGGTAGCACAGATACGCAGTATTTT
CASSYSTGGSTDTQYF
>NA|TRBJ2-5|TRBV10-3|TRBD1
TGTGCCATCAGTGCCTCGACAGGGGGCTGGCAAGAGACCCAGTACTTC
CAISASTGGWQETQYF
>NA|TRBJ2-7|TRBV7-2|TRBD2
TGTGCCAGCAGCTTAGGGACGCGACTAGCGGGAGCTATTAGCGAGCAGTACTTC
CASSLGTRLAGAISEQYF
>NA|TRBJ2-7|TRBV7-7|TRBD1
TGTGCCAGCAGCATCAACAGGGGGCAAAGCGAGCAGTACTTC
CASSINRGQSEQYF
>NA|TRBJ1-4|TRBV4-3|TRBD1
TGCGCCAGCAGCCAAGAACACAGGGGGACTAATGAAAAACTGTTTTTT
CASSQEHRGTNEKLFF
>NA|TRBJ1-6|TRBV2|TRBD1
TGTGCCAGCAGCGCACAGGGGGACTATAATTCACCCCTCCACTTT
CASSAQGDYNSPLHF
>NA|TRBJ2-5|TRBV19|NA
TGTGCCAGTAGTAAGGGGGGGGTAGCGGAGACCCAGTACTTC
CASSKGGVAETQYF
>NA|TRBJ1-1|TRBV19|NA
TGTGCCAGTAGTATTTTGCAGGGGTCTGAAGCTTTCTTT
CASSILQGSEAFF
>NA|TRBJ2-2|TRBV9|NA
TGTGCCAGCCGCGGGGCAGGTACCGGGGAGCTGTTTTTT
CASRGAGTGELFF
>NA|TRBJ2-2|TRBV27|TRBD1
TGTGCCAGCAGGTTCCAGGGGGTGGCCGGGGAGCTGTTTTTT
CASRFQGVAGELFF
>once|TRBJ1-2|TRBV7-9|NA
TGTGCCAGCCACTTAGGAGGGGGTAATGGCTACACCTTC
CASHLGGGNGYTF
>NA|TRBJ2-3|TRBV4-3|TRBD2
TGCGCCAGCAGCCAAGGGGCAGGGCTAGCGGGGGGAGTATATAGCACAGATACGCAGTATTTT
CASSQGAGLAGGVYSTDTQYF
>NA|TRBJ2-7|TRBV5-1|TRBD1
TGCGCCAGCAGCTGGAGGACAGGTCCGGCCGAGCAGTACTTC
CASSWRTGPAEQYF
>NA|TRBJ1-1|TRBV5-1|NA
TGCGCCAGCAGCCCAATCAGGGACACTGAAGCTTTCTTT
CASSPIRDTEAFF
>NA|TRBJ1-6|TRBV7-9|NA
TGTGCCAGCAGCCGACAGGATAATTCACCCCTCCACTTT
CASSRQDNSPLHF
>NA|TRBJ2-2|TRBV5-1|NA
TGCGCCAGCAGCCTATCCTGGAACACCGGGGAGCTGTTTTTT
CASSLSWNTGELFF
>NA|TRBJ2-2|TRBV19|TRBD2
TGTGCCAGTCATATCAGCGGGGGGTACACCGGGGAGCTGTTTTTT
CASHISGGYTGELFF
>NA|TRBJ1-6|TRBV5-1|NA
TGCGCCAGCAGCTTGGACAGGGCGTATAATTCACCCCTCCACTTT
CASSLDRAYNSPLHF
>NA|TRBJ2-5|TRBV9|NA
TGTGCCAGCAGCGGCAGCGGAGCGTCCCAAGAGACCCAGTACTTC
CASSGSGASQETQYF
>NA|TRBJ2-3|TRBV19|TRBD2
TGTGCCAGTAAGACAACCGGGACTAGCGTCTCAGATACGCAGTATTTT
CASKTTGTSVSDTQYF
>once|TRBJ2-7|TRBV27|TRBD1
TGTGCCAGCAGTTTATCGGCTTGGGACAGGGGTTACGAGCAGTACTTC
CASSLSAWDRGYEQYF
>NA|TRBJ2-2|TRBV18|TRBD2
TGTGCCAGCTCACAGACTAGCGGGGCTAACACCGGGGAGCTGTTTTTT
CASSQTSGANTGELFF
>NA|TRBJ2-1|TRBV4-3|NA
TGCGCCAGCAGCCAAGGGACAGACTCCTACAATGAGCAGTTCTTC
CASSQGTDSYNEQFF
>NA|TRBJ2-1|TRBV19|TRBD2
TGTGCCAGTAGTATAGAGAGACTAGCGGGGGCCCAGTTCTTC
CASSIERLAGAQFF
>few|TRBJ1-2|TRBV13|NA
TGTGCCAGCAGCATTCGACAGACCTATGGCTACACCTTC
CASSIRQTYGYTF
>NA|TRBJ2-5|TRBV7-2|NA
TGTGCCAGCAGCTTAGGGCGGCAAGAGACCCAGTACTTC
CASSLGRQETQYF